The 5 T cell receptor beta chains listed next were all sequenced from one sample in a study of blood T cell repertoires in COVID-19. Sequenced by immunoSEQ multiplex PCR; TCRdb stores in-frame clones only, minus some. The top ten hold around 6.7% of the sample, which has around 99,000 clones, about 87% seen once. Source material: peripheral blood. These receptors came from a woman between 45 and 65 years old with acute or convalescent COVID-19.

The gene calls are TRBV7-9 and TRBJ1-6; tentative D call: TRBD1 (5 bases). There are 14 residues in the CDR3. The V and J ends lost 1 base and 10 bases respectively, with 11 bases between them. Germline values: CDR1 SEHNR, CDR2 FQNEAQ (reference sequence). This CDR3 is CASSLDFGGSPLHF. The CDR3 region has the DNA TGTGCCAGCAGCTTAGACTTCGGGGGATCACCCCTCCACTTT.

This chain uses TRBV5-4 with TRBJ2-2; 8 bases agree with TRBD1. With V trimmed by 3 bases and J by 6 bases, 10 bases remained unmatched. The germline gives CDR1 SGHNT, CDR2 YYREEE (reference sequence). The length of the CDR3 is 16 residues. The DNA for the CDR3 is TGTGCCAGCAGCTCCCTGGGGACAGGCACGCCCGGGGAGCTGTTTTTT. Translated, it gives CASSSLGTGTPGELFF.

The J gene is TRBJ1-6, the V gene TRBV6-5; tentative D call: TRBD1 (6 bases). The CDR3 consists of 15 residues. The V end was cut by 6 bases, the J end by 8 bases, with 17 bases between. Germline assignment: CDR1 MNHEY and CDR2 SVGAGI. The CDR3 here is CASRKQGGGYSPLHF. CDR3 in DNA: TGTGCCAGCAGAAAACAGGGCGGGGGGTATTCACCCCTCCACTTT.

The V call is TRBV25-1, the J call TRBJ2-2; TRBD1 matches at 8 bases. The CDR3 has 15 residues. V was clipped by 7 bases and J by 5 bases; unmatched bases: 9. Germline-derived CDR1 and CDR2 are MGHDK and SYGVNS. The chain's CDR3 is CASNAGGAPTGELFF. CDR3 nucleotides: TGTGCCAGCAATGCAGGGGGCGCACCAACCGGGGAGCTGTTTTTT.

V and J are TRBV11-2 and TRBJ2-1, with D hard to call. Deletions cut 6 bases from V and 4 bases from J, with 16 bases between. The germline V gene encodes CDR1 SGHAT and CDR2 FQNNGV. The CDR3 length is 15 residues. CDR3 sequence reads: CASREGGGAYNEQFF. The CDR3 coding sequence is TGTGCCAGCAGAGAAGGCGGCGGAGCTTACAATGAGCAGTTCTTC.